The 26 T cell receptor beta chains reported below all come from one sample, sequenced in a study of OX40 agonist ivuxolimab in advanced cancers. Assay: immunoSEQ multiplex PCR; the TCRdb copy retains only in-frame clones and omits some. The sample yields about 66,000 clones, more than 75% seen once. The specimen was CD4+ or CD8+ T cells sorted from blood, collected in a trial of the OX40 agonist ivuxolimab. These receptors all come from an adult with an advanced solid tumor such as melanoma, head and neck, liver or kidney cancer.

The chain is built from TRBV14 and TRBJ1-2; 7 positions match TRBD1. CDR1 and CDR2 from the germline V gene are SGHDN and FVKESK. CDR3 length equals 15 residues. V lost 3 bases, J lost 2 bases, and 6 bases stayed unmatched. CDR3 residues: CASSHTGTENYGYTF. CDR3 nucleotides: TGTGCCAGCAGCCATACCGGGACAGAGAACTATGGCTACACCTTC.

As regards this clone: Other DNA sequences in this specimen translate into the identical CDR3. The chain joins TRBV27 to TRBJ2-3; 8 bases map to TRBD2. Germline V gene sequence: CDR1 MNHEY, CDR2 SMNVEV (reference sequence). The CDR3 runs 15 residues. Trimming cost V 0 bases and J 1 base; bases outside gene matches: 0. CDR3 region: CASSLSLAGTDTQYF. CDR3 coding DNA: TGTGCCAGCAGTTTATCACTAGCGGGCACAGATACGCAGTATTTT.

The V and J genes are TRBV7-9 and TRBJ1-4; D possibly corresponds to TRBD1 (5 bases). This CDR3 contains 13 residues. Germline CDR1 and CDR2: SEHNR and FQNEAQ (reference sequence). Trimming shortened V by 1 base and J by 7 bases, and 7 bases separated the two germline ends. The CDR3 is CASSLEQAEKLFF. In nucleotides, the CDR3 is TGTGCCAGCAGCTTAGAACAGGCTGAAAAACTGTTTTTT. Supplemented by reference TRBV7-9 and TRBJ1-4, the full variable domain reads DTGVSQNPRHKITKRGQNVTFRCDPISEHNRLYWYRQTLGQGPEFLTYFQNEAQLEKSRLLSDRFSAERPKGSFSTLEIQRTEQGDSAMYLCASSLEQAEKLFFGSGTQLSVL.

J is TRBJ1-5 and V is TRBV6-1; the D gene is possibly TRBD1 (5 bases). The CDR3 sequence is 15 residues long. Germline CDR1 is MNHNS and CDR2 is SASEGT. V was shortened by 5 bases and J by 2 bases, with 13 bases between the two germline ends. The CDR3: CASSQGAVGNQPQHF. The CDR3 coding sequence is TGTGCCAGCAGTCAAGGGGCTGTGGGCAATCAGCCCCAGCATTTT.

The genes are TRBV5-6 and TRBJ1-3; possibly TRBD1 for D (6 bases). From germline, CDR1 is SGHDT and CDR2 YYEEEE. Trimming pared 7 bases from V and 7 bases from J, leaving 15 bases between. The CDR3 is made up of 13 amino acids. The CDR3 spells CASQRTGPNTIYF. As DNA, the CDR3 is TGTGCCAGCCAAAGAACAGGGCCGAACACCATATATTTT.

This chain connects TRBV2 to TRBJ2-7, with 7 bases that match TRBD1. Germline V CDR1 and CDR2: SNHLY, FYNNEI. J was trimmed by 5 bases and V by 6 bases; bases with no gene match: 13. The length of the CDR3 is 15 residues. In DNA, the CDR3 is TGTGCCAGCAGAGCCCCCGCGCAGGGGGTCAACGAGCAGTACTTC. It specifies CASRAPAQGVNEQYF.

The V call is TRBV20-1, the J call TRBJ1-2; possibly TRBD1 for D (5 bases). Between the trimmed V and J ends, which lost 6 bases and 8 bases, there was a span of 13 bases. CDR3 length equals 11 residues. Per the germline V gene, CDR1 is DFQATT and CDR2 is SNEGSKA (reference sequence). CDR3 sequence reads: CSASPGLGYTF. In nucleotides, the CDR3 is TGCAGTGCCAGTCCAGGGCTCGGCTACACCTTC.

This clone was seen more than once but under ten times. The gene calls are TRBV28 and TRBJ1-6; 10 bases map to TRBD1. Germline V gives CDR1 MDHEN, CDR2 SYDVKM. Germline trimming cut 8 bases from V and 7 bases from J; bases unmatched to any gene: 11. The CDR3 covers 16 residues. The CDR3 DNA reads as TGTGCCAGCCCCAGGGACAGGGGAAAACCAAATTCACCCCTCCACTTT. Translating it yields CASPRDRGKPNSPLHF.

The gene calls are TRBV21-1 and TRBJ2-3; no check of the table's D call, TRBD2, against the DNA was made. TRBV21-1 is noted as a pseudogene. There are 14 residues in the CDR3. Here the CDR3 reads CASRRVGSSDTQYF. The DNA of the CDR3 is TGTGCCAGCAGGAGGGTAGGTTCTTCGGATACGCAGTATTTT.

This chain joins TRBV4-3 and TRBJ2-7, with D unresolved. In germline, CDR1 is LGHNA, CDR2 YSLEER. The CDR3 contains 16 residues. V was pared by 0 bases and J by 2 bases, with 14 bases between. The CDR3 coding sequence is TGCGCCAGCAGCCAAGAGCTAGGAGACGAACCCTACGAGCAGTACTTC. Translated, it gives CASSQELGDEPYEQYF.

CDR3 residues: CASSLGAANTEAFF. For the CDR3, the DNA is TGCGCCAGCTCCCTAGGGGCAGCTAACACTGAAGCTTTCTTT. The V call is TRBV5-1, the J call TRBJ1-1, with a weak D call TRBD1 (5 bases). The CDR3 runs to 14 residues. In germline, CDR1 is SGHRS, CDR2 YFSETQ. Trimming shortened V by 7 bases and J by 2 bases, and 15 bases separated the two germline ends.

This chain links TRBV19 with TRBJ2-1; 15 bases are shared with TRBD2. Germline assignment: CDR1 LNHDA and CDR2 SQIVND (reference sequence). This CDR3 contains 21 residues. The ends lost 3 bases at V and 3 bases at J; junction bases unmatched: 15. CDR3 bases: TGTGCCAGTAGTATTTCCCCCCCTGCCGGGACTAGCGGGGGGCACTACAATGAGCAGTTCTTC. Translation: CASSISPPAGTSGGHYNEQFF. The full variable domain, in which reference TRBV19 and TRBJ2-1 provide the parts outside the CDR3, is DGGITQSPKYLFRKEGQNVTLSCEQNLNHDAMYWYRQDPGQGLRLIYYSQIVNDFQKGDIAEGYSVSREKKESFPLTVTSAQKNPTAFYLCASSISPPAGTSGGHYNEQFFGPGTRLTVL.

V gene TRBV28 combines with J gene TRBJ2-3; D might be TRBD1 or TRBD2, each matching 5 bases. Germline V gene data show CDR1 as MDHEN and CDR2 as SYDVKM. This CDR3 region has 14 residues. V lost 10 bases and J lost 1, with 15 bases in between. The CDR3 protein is CATGRGAGTDTQYF. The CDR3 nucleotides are TGTGCCACCGGCAGAGGGGCGGGCACAGATACGCAGTATTTT.

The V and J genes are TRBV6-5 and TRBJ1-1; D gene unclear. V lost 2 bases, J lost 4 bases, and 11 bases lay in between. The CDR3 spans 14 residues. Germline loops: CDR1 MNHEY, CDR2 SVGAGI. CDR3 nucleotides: TGTGCCAGCAGTTACGGGAGGAGCGGCACTGAAGCTTTCTTT. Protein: CASSYGRSGTEAFF.

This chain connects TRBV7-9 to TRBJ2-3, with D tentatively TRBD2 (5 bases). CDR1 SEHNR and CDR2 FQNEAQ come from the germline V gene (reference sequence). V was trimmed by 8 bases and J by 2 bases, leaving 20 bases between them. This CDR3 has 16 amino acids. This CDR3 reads CASRLRSGGLTDTQYF. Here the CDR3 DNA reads TGTGCCAGCCGCCTTAGGTCGGGCGGACTCACAGATACGCAGTATTTT.

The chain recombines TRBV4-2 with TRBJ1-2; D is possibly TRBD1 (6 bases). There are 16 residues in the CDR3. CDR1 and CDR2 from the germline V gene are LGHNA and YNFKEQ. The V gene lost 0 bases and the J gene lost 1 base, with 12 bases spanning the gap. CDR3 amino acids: CASSQDQKDSNYGYTF. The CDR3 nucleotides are TGTGCCAGCAGCCAAGATCAAAAGGACAGTAACTATGGCTACACCTTC.

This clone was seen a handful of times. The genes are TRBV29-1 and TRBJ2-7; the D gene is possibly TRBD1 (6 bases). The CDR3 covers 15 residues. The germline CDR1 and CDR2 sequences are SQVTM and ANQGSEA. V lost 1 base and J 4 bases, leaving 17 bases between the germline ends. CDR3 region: CSVEGGQGLAYEQYF. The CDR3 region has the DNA TGCAGCGTTGAAGGAGGCCAGGGGTTAGCATACGAGCAGTACTTC.

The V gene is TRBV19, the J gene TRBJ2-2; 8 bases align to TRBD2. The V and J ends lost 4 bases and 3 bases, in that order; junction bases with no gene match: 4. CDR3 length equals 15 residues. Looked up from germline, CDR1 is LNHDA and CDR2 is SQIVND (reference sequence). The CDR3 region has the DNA TGTGCCAGTAGTAGCGGGGGGTTTTACACCGGGGAGCTGTTTTTT. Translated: CASSSGGFYTGELFF.

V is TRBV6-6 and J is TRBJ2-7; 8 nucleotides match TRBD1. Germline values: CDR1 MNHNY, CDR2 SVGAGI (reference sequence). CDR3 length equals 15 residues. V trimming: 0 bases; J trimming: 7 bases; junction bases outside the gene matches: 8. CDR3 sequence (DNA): TGTGCCAGCAGTTACTCGGGGCAGGGGGCGCGGGAGCAGTACTTC. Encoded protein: CASSYSGQGAREQYF.

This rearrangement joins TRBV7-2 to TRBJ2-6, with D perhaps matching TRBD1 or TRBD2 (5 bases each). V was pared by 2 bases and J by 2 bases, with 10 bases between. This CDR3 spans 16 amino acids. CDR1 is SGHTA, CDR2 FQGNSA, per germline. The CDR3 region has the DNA TGTGCCAGCAGCTTACGGCAGGGAGCTGGGGCCAACGTCCTGACTTTC. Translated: CASSLRQGAGANVLTF.

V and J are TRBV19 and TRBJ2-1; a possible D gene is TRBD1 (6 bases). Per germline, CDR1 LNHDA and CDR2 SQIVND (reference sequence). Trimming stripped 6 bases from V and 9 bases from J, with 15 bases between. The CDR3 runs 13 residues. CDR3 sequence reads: CASRTRTDGEQFF. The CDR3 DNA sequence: TGTGCCAGTAGAACTAGGACAGATGGTGAGCAGTTCTTC.

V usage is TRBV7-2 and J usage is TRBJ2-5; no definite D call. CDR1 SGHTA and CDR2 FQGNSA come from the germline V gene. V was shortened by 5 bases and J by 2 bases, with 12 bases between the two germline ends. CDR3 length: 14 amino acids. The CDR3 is CASSPSGVQETQYF. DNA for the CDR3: TGTGCCAGCAGCCCCTCCGGAGTTCAAGAGACCCAGTACTTC.

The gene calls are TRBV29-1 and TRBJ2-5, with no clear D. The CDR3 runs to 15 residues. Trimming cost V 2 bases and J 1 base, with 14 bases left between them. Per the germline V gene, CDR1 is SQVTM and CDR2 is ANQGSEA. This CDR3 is CSVERTIEAQETQYF. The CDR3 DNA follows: TGCAGCGTTGAAAGAACGATAGAGGCCCAAGAGACCCAGTACTTC.

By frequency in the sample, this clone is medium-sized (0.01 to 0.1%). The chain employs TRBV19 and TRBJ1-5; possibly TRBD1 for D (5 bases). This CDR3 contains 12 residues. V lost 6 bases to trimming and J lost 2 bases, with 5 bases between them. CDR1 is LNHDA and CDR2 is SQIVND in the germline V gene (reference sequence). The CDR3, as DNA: TGTGCCAGTAGGGGGGGCAATCAGCCCCAGCATTTT. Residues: CASRGGNQPQHF. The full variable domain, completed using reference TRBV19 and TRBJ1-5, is DGGITQSPKYLFRKEGQNVTLSCEQNLNHDAMYWYRQDPGQGLRLIYYSQIVNDFQKGDIAEGYSVSREKKESFPLTVTSAQKNPTAFYLCASRGGNQPQHFGDGTRLSIL.

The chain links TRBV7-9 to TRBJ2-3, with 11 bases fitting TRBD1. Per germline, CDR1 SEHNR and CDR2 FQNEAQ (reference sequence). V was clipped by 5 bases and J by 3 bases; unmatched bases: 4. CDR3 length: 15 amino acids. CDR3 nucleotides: TGTGCCAGCAGCCCGGGACAGGGGGGGACAGATACGCAGTATTTT. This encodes CASSPGQGGTDTQYF.

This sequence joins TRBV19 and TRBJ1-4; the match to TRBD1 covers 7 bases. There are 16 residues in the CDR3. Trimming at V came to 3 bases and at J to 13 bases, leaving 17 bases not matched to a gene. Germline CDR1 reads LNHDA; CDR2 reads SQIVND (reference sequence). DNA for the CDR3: TGTGCCAGTAGTATTAGTTTCGGGACAGTAGCACAGGGACTGTTTTTT. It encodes CASSISFGTVAQGLFF. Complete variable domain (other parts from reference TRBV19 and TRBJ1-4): DGGITQSPKYLFRKEGQNVTLSCEQNLNHDAMYWYRQDPGQGLRLIYYSQIVNDFQKGDIAEGYSVSREKKESFPLTVTSAQKNPTAFYLCASSISFGTVAQGLFFGSGTQLSVL.